These 11 T cell receptor beta chains originate from one sample sequenced in a study of T cell changes during pregnancy in multiple sclerosis. Clones were sequenced by immunoSEQ multiplex PCR, and TCRdb holds only the in-frame ones, with some missing. The sample yields about 130,000 clones, 90% to 96% seen once. This material consisted of peripheral blood, taken after pregnancy. The source of these receptors is a female donor with multiple sclerosis, enrolled in a pregnancy study.

In its sample, this clone was seen once. The chain couples TRBV30 to TRBJ2-1, with 7 bases matching TRBD2. Trimming at V came to 3 bases and at J to 8 bases, leaving 1 base not matched to a gene. CDR3 length equals 11 residues. Germline-derived CDR1 and CDR2 are GTSNPN and SVGIG (reference sequence). Here the CDR3 DNA reads TGTGCCTGGAGGGGGGGGTATGAGCAGTTCTTC. Protein product: CAWRGGYEQFF.

The rearrangement joins TRBV19 to TRBJ1-1, with D tentatively TRBD1 (6 bases). Germline CDR1 LNHDA, CDR2 SQIVND (reference sequence). The V and J ends lost 5 bases and 7 bases respectively, with 14 bases between them. The CDR3 extends over 13 amino acids. The CDR3 is CASSPGGAGEAFF. Here the CDR3 DNA reads TGTGCCAGTAGTCCCGGGGGGGCCGGTGAAGCTTTCTTT. The whole variable domain, remainder taken from reference TRBV19 and TRBJ1-1, is DGGITQSPKYLFRKEGQNVTLSCEQNLNHDAMYWYRQDPGQGLRLIYYSQIVNDFQKGDIAEGYSVSREKKESFPLTVTSAQKNPTAFYLCASSPGGAGEAFFGQGTRLTVV.

The gene calls are TRBV28 and TRBJ2-7; a possible D gene is TRBD1 (6 bases). The CDR3 runs to 14 residues. The germline gives CDR1 MDHEN, CDR2 SYDVKM. Trimming stripped 6 bases from V and 3 bases from J, with 15 bases between. The CDR3 loop is CASREDSVLYEQYF. The CDR3 bases are TGTGCCAGCAGAGAGGACAGCGTTCTCTACGAGCAGTACTTC.

The J gene is TRBJ2-7, the V gene TRBV28, with 9 bases matching TRBD1. CDR3 length: 14 residues. Trimming cost V 3 bases and J 7 bases; bases outside gene matches: 7. Germline V lookup: CDR1 MDHEN, CDR2 SYDVKM. CDR3 DNA sequence: TGTGCCAGCAGTTTTCTGGACAGGGGCAGGGAGCAGTACTTC. It codes for CASSFLDRGREQYF. The full variable domain, completed using reference TRBV28 and TRBJ2-7, is DVKVTQSSRYLVKRTGEKVFLECVQDMDHENMFWYRQDPGLGLRLIYFSYDVKMKEKGDIPEGYSVSREKKERFSLILESASTNQTSMYLCASSFLDRGREQYFGPGTRLTVT.

V gene TRBV18 combines with J gene TRBJ1-2, with 11 bases aligning to TRBD1. The CDR3 is made up of 17 amino acids. Germline V lookup: CDR1 KGHSH, CDR2 LQKENI. With V trimmed by 6 bases and J by 4 bases, 13 bases remained unmatched. The DNA of the CDR3 is TGTGCCAGCTCCCCCGTTGGGGGGACAGGGGGTGGCTATGGCTACACCTTC. Its protein is CASSPVGGTGGGYGYTF. The full variable domain, completed using reference TRBV18 and TRBJ1-2, is NAGVMQNPRHLVRRRGQEARLRCSPMKGHSHVYWYRQLPEEGLKFMVYLQKENIIDESGMPKERFSAEFPKEGPSILRIQQVVRGDSAAYFCASSPVGGTGGGYGYTFGSGTRLTVV.

DNA of the CDR3: TGTGCCACCAGCAGACAGGGTTGGGAAAAACTGTTTTTT. Protein: CATSRQGWEKLFF. The V call is TRBV15, the J call TRBJ1-4; TRBD1 might be the D (5 bases). The V and J ends lost 2 bases and 8 bases respectively, with 9 bases between them. The CDR3 is 13 residues long. The germline CDR1 and CDR2 sequences are LNHNV and YYDKDF (reference sequence).

This clone was found once. J is TRBJ1-4 and V is TRBV6-1; no clear D. Germline CDR1 is MNHNS and CDR2 is SASEGT. The CDR3 has 13 residues. Trimming pared 8 bases from V and 0 bases from J, leaving 7 bases between. Here the CDR3 DNA reads TGTGCCAGCGCGGGAGCAACTAATGAAAAACTGTTTTTT. It yields the protein CASAGATNEKLFF.

The chain joins TRBV2 to TRBJ2-1, with 12 bases identical to TRBD2. With 3 bases clipped from V and 7 bases from J, the junction kept 25 bases outside the gene matches. Germline CDR1 and CDR2: SNHLY and FYNNEI. The CDR3 totals 22 residues. The CDR3 protein is CASSDDAFRWGGGTSGSNEQFF. As DNA, the CDR3 is TGTGCCAGCAGTGATGACGCGTTTAGGTGGGGTGGGGGGACTAGCGGGTCGAATGAGCAGTTCTTC.

The rearrangement joins TRBV2 to TRBJ1-5; 9 bases align to TRBD1. The CDR3 covers 15 residues. CDR1 is SNHLY and CDR2 is FYNNEI in the germline V gene. Unmatched junction bases numbered 5, after V lost 6 bases and J lost 2 bases. The chain's CDR3 is CASSDRGLGNQPQHF. DNA for the CDR3: TGTGCCAGCAGCGACAGGGGGTTGGGCAATCAGCCCCAGCATTTT.

The chain recombines TRBV27 with TRBJ2-1, with 8 bases lining up with TRBD2. CDR1 and CDR2 from the germline V gene are MNHEY and SMNVEV (reference sequence). The J segment lost 9 bases and the V segment lost 5 bases, leaving 9 bases of the junction unmatched. The CDR3 is 14 residues long. CDR3 nucleotide sequence: TGTGCCAGCAGTCCAGCGGGAGTTGTGGGTGAGCAGTTCTTC. It specifies CASSPAGVVGEQFF.

The chain is built from TRBV5-6 and TRBJ2-1, with TRBD2 matching 13 bases. The ends lost 2 bases at V and 6 bases at J; junction bases unmatched: 2. Germline V gene data show CDR1 as SGHDT and CDR2 as YYEEEE. The CDR3 length is 15 residues. The CDR3 protein is CASSFGLAGVNEQFF. CDR3 DNA sequence: TGTGCCAGCAGCTTCGGACTAGCGGGAGTCAATGAGCAGTTCTTC.